One sample yielded the 6 T cell receptor beta chains listed below, sequenced in a study of cytomegalovirus exposure and HLA in healthy donors. TCRdb keeps only in-frame clones here, not all; method: immunoSEQ multiplex PCR. The data show hundreds of thousands of clones, with around nine tenths seen just once and about 0.9% held by the top ten. Source material: PBMCs. These receptors came from a woman between 18 and 29 years old in good health and CMV-seronegative.

The V call is TRBV27, the J call TRBJ1-2; D is uncertain. V dropped 0 bases and J dropped 1 base, with 6 bases sitting between them. Germline values: CDR1 MNHEY, CDR2 SMNVEV (reference sequence). There are 14 residues in the CDR3. CDR3 sequence (DNA): TGTGCCAGCAGTTTATCCGGGAGTAACTATGGCTACACCTTC. It yields the protein CASSLSGSNYGYTF.

The chain uses TRBV7-2 and TRBJ2-2; D is unclear. In germline, CDR1 is SGHTA, CDR2 FQGNSA. V shed 1 base and J shed 1 base, with 7 bases lying between them. CDR3 length: 15 residues. CDR3 nucleotides: TGTGCCAGCAGCTTAGGGGCACTGAACACCGGGGAGCTGTTTTTT. Its protein is CASSLGALNTGELFF.

This clone has a single count. V and J are TRBV27 and TRBJ1-4; D ambiguous. V was pared by 0 bases and J by 5 bases, with 13 bases between. The CDR3 loop spans 16 amino acids. In germline, CDR1 is MNHEY, CDR2 SMNVEV (reference sequence). CDR3 in DNA: TGTGCCAGCAGTTTATCCGTCCTAAAGCGAAATGAAAAACTGTTTTTT. Translation gives CASSLSVLKRNEKLFF.

The chain links TRBV11-1 to TRBJ1-5; 8 bases agree with TRBD1. Trimming at V came to 6 bases and at J to 2 bases, leaving 3 bases not matched to a gene. Germline assignment: CDR1 SGHAT and CDR2 FQDESV (reference sequence). The CDR3 length is 14 residues. The CDR3 spells CASSQGAGNQPQHF. The DNA of the CDR3 is TGTGCCAGCAGTCAGGGGGCCGGCAATCAGCCCCAGCATTTT.

This sequence joins TRBV19 and TRBJ2-7; D may be TRBD1 (5 bases). The CDR3 covers 12 residues. The ends were cut back, 5 bases at V and 3 bases at J, with 8 bases in the middle. In germline, CDR1 is LNHDA, CDR2 SQIVND (reference sequence). Here the CDR3 reads CASSFTGYEQYF. The CDR3 DNA follows: TGTGCCAGTAGTTTTACAGGCTACGAGCAGTACTTC.

This rearrangement joins TRBV4-1 to TRBJ1-5; no clear D gene. The germline V gene has CDR1 MGHRA and CDR2 YSYEKL. The CDR3 is 15 amino acids. V was trimmed by 0 bases and J by 7 bases, leaving 13 bases between them. This chain's CDR3 is CASSQEVRVKQPQHF. For the CDR3, the DNA is TGCGCCAGCAGCCAAGAGGTCCGGGTCAAACAGCCCCAGCATTTT.